This TCR beta chain was identified in a study of CD8 T cells in ankylosing spondylitis. General study results and limits: Matched ankylosing spondylitis synovial fluid reportedly showed significant enrichment of disease-linked clones.

Many counts were recorded for this clonotype. Its antigen is as yet unknown. It was by quantitative 5'-RACE with molecular barcodes that TCR beta libraries were made. TCRdb ran MiXCR on the 5' RACE reads and lists one entry per CDR3 protein. The data contain roughly 150,000 distinct CDR3 sequences, 30% to 40% of them singletons. V was clipped by 0 bases and J by 0 bases; unmatched bases: 5. The CDR3 runs 16 residues. CDR1 is SGDLS, CDR2 YYNGEE, per germline. The source of this sequence is a male donor with ankylosing spondylitis. The chain carries TRBV9 and TRBJ1-2; 7 bases agree with TRBD1. The sequenced sample consisted of synovial fluid, either unsorted or a sorted T cell fraction (not recorded which). The CDR3 spells CASSVGEGAANYGYTF. The CDR3 bases are TGTGCCAGCAGCGTAGGAGAGGGGGCGGCTAACTATGGCTACACCTTC.